The rows below give T cell receptor beta chains drawn from one sample of a study of OX40 agonist ivuxolimab in advanced cancers. The method was immunoSEQ multiplex PCR; TCRdb's version includes in-frame clones alone and lacks a portion of them. In the table there are some 86,000 clones, roughly 94% of which are singletons. Material: CD4+ or CD8+ T cells sorted from blood, obtained in a trial of the OX40 agonist ivuxolimab. The receptors come from an adult with an advanced solid tumor such as melanoma, head and neck, liver or kidney cancer. Each CDR3 is given with its conserved first and last residue. The D gene is left open where the match is weak. A clone size is listed for some rows: how often the clone was seen (once, few, many), or a class if it is expanded.

d_gene	abundance	v_gene	j_gene	CDR3nt	CDR3aa
TRBD1	NA	TRBV7-6	TRBJ2-3	TGTGCCAGTTCCTTAGGGGGACAGAGCACAGATACGCAGTATTTT	CASSLGGQSTDTQYF
NA	NA	TRBV18	TRBJ1-5	TGTGCCAGCTCACCACCATTAACGGGGGAGAATCAGCCCCAGCATTTT	CASSPPLTGENQPQHF
NA	NA	TRBV23-1	TRBJ2-2	TGCGCCAGCAGTCAGCAGGGTAAGTCGTCCGGGGAGCTGTTTTTT	CASSQQGKSSGELFF
NA	NA	TRBV5-6	TRBJ2-7	TGTGCCAGCAGCTGGGGGGACACAGGGTCAGGCTCCTACGAGCAGTACTTC	CASSWGDTGSGSYEQYF
TRBD2	NA	TRBV27	TRBJ2-1	TGTGCCAGCAGTTTAGACCGGGGGGGATACAATGAGCAGTTCTTC	CASSLDRGGYNEQFF
TRBD2	NA	TRBV30	TRBJ2-2	TGTGCCTGGGGACCCGGGACTAGCGCCGGGGAGCTGTTTTTT	CAWGPGTSAGELFF
NA	once	TRBV4-3	TRBJ2-7	TGCGCCAGCAGCCAAGAACTGGAATCGAGGGTCTCCTACGAGCAGTACTTC	CASSQELESRVSYEQYF
NA	NA	TRBV6-1	TRBJ2-7	TGTGCCAGCAGTCTAGGGAGGGGGGGATCCTACGAGCAGTACTTC	CASSLGRGGSYEQYF
NA	NA	TRBV30	TRBJ1-5	TGTGCCTGGAGTGTAGGGACCGCCAACGACCAGCCCCAGCATTTT	CAWSVGTANDQPQHF
TRBD2	NA	TRBV29-1	TRBJ2-5	TGCAGCGACTCTAGGGAGGGGGAGACCCAGTACTTC	CSDSREGETQYF
NA	NA	TRBV28	TRBJ1-4	TGTGCCAGCAGTTTATCAGGGCCGGAAAAACTGTTTTTT	CASSLSGPEKLFF
NA	NA	TRBV4-1	TRBJ1-1	TGCGCCAGCAGCCAAAACCCCATGAACACTGAAGCTTTCTTT	CASSQNPMNTEAFF
NA	NA	TRBV11-2	TRBJ1-4	TGTGCCAGCAGCTGGGACGACCCACCTAATGAAAAACTGTTTTTT	CASSWDDPPNEKLFF
TRBD2	NA	TRBV9	TRBJ2-7	TGTGCCAGCAGCGCCCTAGGACTAGCGAACTACGAGCAGTACTTC	CASSALGLANYEQYF
TRBD2	NA	TRBV18	TRBJ2-1	TGTGCCAGCTCCCCCTCCAGAGCGGGGGGGCTCAATGAGCAGTTCTTC	CASSPSRAGGLNEQFF
TRBD2	NA	TRBV16	TRBJ2-7	TGTGCCAGCACCCCCGGGGGGGGATACGAGCAGTACTTC	CASTPGGGYEQYF
NA	once	TRBV18	TRBJ2-3	TGTGCCAGCTCCACTCGCACAGATACGCAGTATTTT	CASSTRTDTQYF
NA	NA	TRBV5-1	TRBJ1-2	TGCGCCAGCAGGGAGGCTCCGTATGGCTACACCTTC	CASREAPYGYTF
TRBD1	NA	TRBV27	TRBJ2-3	TGTGCCAGCAGTTTAAGGACAGGGTACCAAGATACGCAGTATTTT	CASSLRTGYQDTQYF
NA	NA	TRBV9	TRBJ2-7	TGTGCCAGCAGCAGGACGGCAGGAATTACCTACGAGCAGTACTTC	CASSRTAGITYEQYF
TRBD1	NA	TRBV7-8	TRBJ2-7	TGTGCCAGCAGCTTCCTTGAAGGGACAGACTACGAGCAGTACTTC	CASSFLEGTDYEQYF
TRBD2	NA	TRBV28	TRBJ2-7	TGTGCCAGCAGTTTGGCTAGCGGGAGCATAGGTTGGTACGAGCAGTACTTC	CASSLASGSIGWYEQYF
TRBD2	NA	TRBV5-6	TRBJ2-1	TGTGCCAGCAGCTTCGAGGCTAGCGGGAGTTTAGGGCAGTTCTTC	CASSFEASGSLGQFF
TRBD2	NA	TRBV6-5	TRBJ2-5	TGTGCCAGCGGTTCGGCTAGCGGGAGTATTGGGACCCAGTACTTC	CASGSASGSIGTQYF
TRBD2	NA	TRBV13	TRBJ2-4	TGTGCCAGCAGCCTGGGACTAGCGTCCGCCAAAAACATTCAGTACTTC	CASSLGLASAKNIQYF
TRBD2	once	TRBV29-1	TRBJ2-1	TGCAGCGTTGAACTCGCTAGCGGGGGGAATGAGCAGTTCTTC	CSVELASGGNEQFF
NA	NA	TRBV11-1	TRBJ1-3	TGTGCCAGCAGTATCGACAGGAGCTCTGGAAACACCATATATTTT	CASSIDRSSGNTIYF
NA	NA	TRBV4-1	TRBJ2-7	TGCGCCAGCAGCCACGACCCCGGAGGGGCCTACGAGCAGTACTTC	CASSHDPGGAYEQYF
NA	NA	TRBV7-6	TRBJ1-6	TGTGCCAGCAGCTTAGAGGGCAGCAAAGGATTTAATTCACCCCTCCACTTT	CASSLEGSKGFNSPLHF
NA	NA	TRBV19	TRBJ2-7	TGTGCCAGTAGTATAGATGAGGGGACTTCCTCCTACGAGCAGTACTTC	CASSIDEGTSSYEQYF
NA	NA	TRBV13	TRBJ1-4	TGTGCCAGCAGGGGAATATCTAATGAAAAACTGTTTTTT	CASRGISNEKLFF
TRBD1	NA	TRBV7-7	TRBJ2-5	TGTGCCAGCAGCCAATACGAGAGGGGGCCCCAAGAGACCCAGTACTTC	CASSQYERGPQETQYF
NA	NA	TRBV7-9	TRBJ2-5	TGTGCCAGCAGCTTAGGGGCAGACGAGACCCAGTACTTC	CASSLGADETQYF
NA	NA	TRBV19	TRBJ2-2	TGTGCCACCCTCTCCGGGGAGCTGTTTTTT	CATLSGELFF
NA	NA	TRBV4-3	TRBJ2-7	TGCGCCAGCAGCCAAGATCAGGGGCGGGAGCGATCGTACGAGCAGTACTTC	CASSQDQGRERSYEQYF
NA	NA	TRBV14	TRBJ1-2	TGTGCCAGCAGCCAAGATCGGGGTACTAACTATGGCTACACCTTC	CASSQDRGTNYGYTF
NA	NA	TRBV9	TRBJ2-3	TGTGCCAGCAGCGTAGGGGGGAGCACAGATACGCAGTATTTT	CASSVGGSTDTQYF
NA	NA	TRBV15	TRBJ2-3	TGTGCCACCAGCAGTTGGATCGGAAGCACAGATACGCAGTATTTT	CATSSWIGSTDTQYF
NA	NA	TRBV16	TRBJ2-1	TGTGCCAGCAGCCCCCCTCTCCGGGGGGCTGACAATGAGCAGTTCTTC	CASSPPLRGADNEQFF
NA	NA	TRBV27	TRBJ1-1	TGTGCCAGCAGGGGCCAAACGGGAGCCACTGAAGCTTTCTTT	CASRGQTGATEAFF
NA	NA	TRBV7-3	TRBJ2-2	TGTGCCAGCAGCTTAACCGGGATCTCCGGGGAGCTGTTTTTT	CASSLTGISGELFF